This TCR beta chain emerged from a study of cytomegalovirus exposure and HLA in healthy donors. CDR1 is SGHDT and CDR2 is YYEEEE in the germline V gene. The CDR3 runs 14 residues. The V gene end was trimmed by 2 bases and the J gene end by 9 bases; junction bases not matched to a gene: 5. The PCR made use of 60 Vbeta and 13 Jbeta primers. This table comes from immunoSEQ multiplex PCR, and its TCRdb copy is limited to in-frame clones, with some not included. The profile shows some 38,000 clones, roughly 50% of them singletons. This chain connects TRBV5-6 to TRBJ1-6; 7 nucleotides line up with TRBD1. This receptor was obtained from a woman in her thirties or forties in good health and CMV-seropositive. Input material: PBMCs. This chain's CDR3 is CASSFPTGPSPLHF. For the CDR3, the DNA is TGTGCCAGCAGCTTTCCGACAGGGCCTTCACCCCTCCACTTT.